The 6 T cell receptor beta chains presented below share a single source sample, sequenced in a study of T-cell memory formation after mild COVID-19. MiXCR, run by TCRdb on the 5' RACE reads, gives a single entry per CDR3 protein. The data hold a few hundred thousand distinct CDR3 sequences, with 20% to 25% observed a single time. Material: PBMCs or a T cell subset sorted from them (not recorded which). These receptors were collected from an adult woman who had mild COVID-19 (a few samples of this study predate the infection). Cell type and time point are not known.

This clonotype was seen only a few times. V is TRBV6-5 and J is TRBJ1-3; D is unresolved. From germline, CDR1 is MNHEY and CDR2 SVGAGI. This CDR3 contains 13 residues. With 7 bases removed from V and 4 bases from J, the gap between germline ends came to 11 bases. In DNA, the CDR3 is TGTGCCAGCAAAGAAACGGTGGGAAACACCATATATTTT. It translates to CASKETVGNTIYF.

This clonotype appeared a few times. This chain uses TRBV4-1 with TRBJ1-4, with 10 bases fitting TRBD1. The CDR3 is 16 amino acids. V lost 4 bases and J lost 3; bases outside the gene matches: 5. In germline, CDR1 is MGHRA, CDR2 YSYEKL. The CDR3 protein is CASSLDRGPANEKLFF. In nucleotides, the CDR3 is TGCGCCAGCAGCCTAGACAGGGGGCCTGCTAATGAAAAACTGTTTTTT.

The chain links TRBV25-1 to TRBJ1-6; tentatively, D is TRBD1 (6 bases). Between the trimmed V and J ends, which lost 1 base and 10 bases, there was a span of 14 bases. The CDR3 sequence is 15 residues long. The V gene's germline CDR1 is MGHDK and CDR2 SYGVNS. CDR3 DNA: TGTGCCAGCAGTGAATTTTCGGGGGCTTCATCACCCCTCCACTTT. Translation gives CASSEFSGASSPLHF.

The V and J genes are TRBV12-3 or TRBV12-4 and TRBJ1-3; 7 bases are shared with TRBD1. The CDR3 covers 14 residues. J gave up 4 bases and V 1 base, and 1 base lay outside the gene matches. This CDR3 is CASSLGTGGNTIYF. The CDR3 DNA follows: TGTGCCAGCAGTTTAGGGACAGGCGGAAACACCATATATTTT.

At least ten counts were recorded for this clonotype. The V and J genes are TRBV12-3 or TRBV12-4 and TRBJ1-1; no clear D. This CDR3 comprises 13 residues. The V end lost 10 bases, the J end lost 3 bases, and 15 bases lay between the germline ends. This chain's CDR3 is CANRRTLDTEAFF. The CDR3 bases are TGTGCCAATAGGCGGACGTTGGACACTGAAGCTTTCTTT.

DNA of the CDR3: TGTGCCATCAGCCCTAACCCCGGGACGGCCTACGAGCAGTACTTC. The encoded protein is CAISPNPGTAYEQYF. The chain links TRBV10-3 to TRBJ2-7; D tentatively fits TRBD1 or TRBD2 (5 bases each). Germline V gene lookup returns CDR1 ENHRY and CDR2 SYGVKD. The CDR3 extends over 15 amino acids. Trimming took off 6 bases at V and 2 bases at J, with 17 bases between the two ends.